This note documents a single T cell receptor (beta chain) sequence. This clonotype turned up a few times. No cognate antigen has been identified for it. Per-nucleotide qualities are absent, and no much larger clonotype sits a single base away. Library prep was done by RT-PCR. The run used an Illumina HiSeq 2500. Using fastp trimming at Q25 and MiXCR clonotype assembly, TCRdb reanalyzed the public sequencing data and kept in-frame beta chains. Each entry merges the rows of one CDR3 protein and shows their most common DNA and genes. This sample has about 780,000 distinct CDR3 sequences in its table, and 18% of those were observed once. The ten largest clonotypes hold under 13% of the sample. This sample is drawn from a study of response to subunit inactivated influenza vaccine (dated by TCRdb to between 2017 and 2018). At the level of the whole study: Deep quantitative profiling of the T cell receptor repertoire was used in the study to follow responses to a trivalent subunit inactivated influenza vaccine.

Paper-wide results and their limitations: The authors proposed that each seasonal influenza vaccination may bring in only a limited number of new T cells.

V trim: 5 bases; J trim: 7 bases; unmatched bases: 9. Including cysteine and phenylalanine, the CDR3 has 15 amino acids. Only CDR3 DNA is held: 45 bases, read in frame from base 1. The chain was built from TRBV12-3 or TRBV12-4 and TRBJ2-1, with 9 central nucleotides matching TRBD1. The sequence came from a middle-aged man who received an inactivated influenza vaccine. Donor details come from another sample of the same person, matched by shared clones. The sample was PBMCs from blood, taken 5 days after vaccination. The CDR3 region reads CASSPSGQGVNEQFF. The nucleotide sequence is TGTGCCAGCAGTCCATCGGGACAGGGTGTGAATGAGCAGTTCTTC.